Listed here are 13 T cell receptor beta chains from one sample, sequenced in a study of T cell responses to AZD1222 COVID-19 vaccine. Here immunoSEQ multiplex PCR was the method, and the copy in TCRdb shows in-frame clones only, minus some. This sample has 70,000 to 95,000 clones, with more than 90% found just once. Sequenced material: peripheral blood, taken on day 0 of AZD1222 vaccination. These receptors were obtained from an adult in good health.

The CDR3 sequence: CASSMWSGPDYGYTF. The CDR3 DNA sequence: TGTGCCAGTAGTATGTGGTCAGGGCCGGACTATGGCTACACCTTC. The rearrangement links TRBV19 to TRBJ1-2; weak D call: TRBD1 (5 bases). Germline V CDR1 and CDR2: LNHDA, SQIVND (reference sequence). The length of the CDR3 is 15 residues. With 3 bases removed from V and 3 bases from J, the gap between germline ends came to 14 bases.

J is TRBJ1-4 and V is TRBV19, with a weak D call TRBD1 (6 bases). Germline CDR1 is LNHDA and CDR2 is SQIVND (reference sequence). Trimming pared 7 bases from V and 8 bases from J, leaving 11 bases between. The CDR3 is 12 residues long. The CDR3 here is CASTGVGEKLFF. CDR3 sequence (DNA): TGTGCCAGTACAGGGGTTGGGGAAAAACTGTTTTTT. Full variable domain (rest looked up from reference TRBV19 and TRBJ1-4): DGGITQSPKYLFRKEGQNVTLSCEQNLNHDAMYWYRQDPGQGLRLIYYSQIVNDFQKGDIAEGYSVSREKKESFPLTVTSAQKNPTAFYLCASTGVGEKLFFGSGTQLSVL.

For the CDR3, the DNA is TGTGCCAGCTCACCGGAAGCGCCTACTACTAACTATGGCTACACCTTC. Protein sequence: CASSPEAPTTNYGYTF. This chain uses TRBV18 with TRBJ1-2; D is ambiguous. The CDR3 loop spans 16 amino acids. Trimming took 3 bases from V and 0 from J, leaving 14 bases between them. Germline CDR1 and CDR2: KGHSH and LQKENI. Full variable domain (missing parts from reference TRBV18 and TRBJ1-2): NAGVMQNPRHLVRRRGQEARLRCSPMKGHSHVYWYRQLPEEGLKFMVYLQKENIIDESGMPKERFSAEFPKEGPSILRIQQVVRGDSAAYFCASSPEAPTTNYGYTFGSGTRLTVV.

The J gene is TRBJ2-1, the V gene TRBV27; maybe TRBD2 (6 bases). Per germline, CDR1 MNHEY and CDR2 SMNVEV (reference sequence). The V and J ends lost 4 bases and 9 bases respectively, with 13 bases between them. The CDR3 sequence is 13 residues long. The CDR3 protein is CASSSTVGSEQFF. CDR3 nucleotides: TGTGCCAGCAGTTCAACAGTCGGGAGTGAGCAGTTCTTC.

The gene calls are TRBV4-1 and TRBJ2-1; D is uncertain. CDR1 MGHRA and CDR2 YSYEKL come from the germline V gene. V was cut by 9 bases and J by 2 bases, with 14 bases left in between. This CDR3 is 14 amino acids long. CDR3 amino acids: CARSTHQAYNEQFF. The CDR3, as DNA: TGCGCCAGATCCACCCACCAGGCCTACAATGAGCAGTTCTTC.

CDR3 DNA sequence: TGTGCCAGCAGCCCATGGAACACTGAAGCTTTCTTT. Translation gives CASSPWNTEAFF. The chain has TRBV5-8 and TRBJ1-1, with D uncertain. Germline CDR1 SGHTS, CDR2 YDEGEE. V dropped 4 bases and J dropped 1 base, with 5 bases sitting between them. There are 12 residues in the CDR3.

The chain carries TRBV23-1 and TRBJ1-2, with D possibly TRBD1 on 5 matching bases. TRBV23-1 is sorted into the ORF group, with uncertain function. The germline V and J ends were trimmed by 2 bases and 0 bases, with 16 bases remaining between them. The CDR3 extends over 17 amino acids. CDR3 bases: TGCGCCAGCAGTCAAACTGGGGGGATTAAGACTAACTATGGCTACACCTTC. Translating it yields CASSQTGGIKTNYGYTF.

This rearrangement joins TRBV4-3 to TRBJ2-1; tentatively, D is TRBD2 (5 bases). The germline CDR1 and CDR2 sequences are LGHNA and YSLEER. Trimming took 2 bases from V and 7 from J, leaving 9 bases between them. The length of the CDR3 is 13 residues. The CDR3, as DNA: TGCGCCAGCAGCCAATTAAGCGGAAATGAGCAGTTCTTC. Translating gives CASSQLSGNEQFF.

This clone was detected once. V gene TRBV5-5 combines with J gene TRBJ2-7; 9 positions agree with TRBD1. This CDR3 contains 15 residues. Unmatched junction bases numbered 8, after V lost 5 bases and J lost 2 bases. Germline CDR1 is SGHKS and CDR2 is YYEKEE (reference sequence). The CDR3 reads CASSSPGQGTYEQYF. The CDR3 DNA is TGTGCCAGCAGTTCCCCCGGACAGGGGACCTACGAGCAGTACTTC. The variable domain in full, with the rest retrieved from reference TRBV5-5 and TRBJ2-7, is DAGVTQSPTHLIKTRGQQVTLRCSPISGHKSVSWYQQVLGQGPQFIFQYYEKEERGRGNFPDRFSARQFPNYSSELNVNALLLGDSALYLCASSSPGQGTYEQYFGPGTRLTVT.

In this sample, this clone turned up once. This rearrangement joins TRBV7-8 to TRBJ2-3, with TRBD2 identical over 9 bases. From germline, CDR1 is SGHVS and CDR2 FQNEAQ. The CDR3 is made up of 15 amino acids. The V gene end was trimmed by 4 bases and the J gene end by 5 bases; junction bases not matched to a gene: 7. The CDR3 sequence is CASSSSSGVIDTQYF. The CDR3 region has the DNA TGTGCCAGCAGCTCATCTAGCGGGGTGATAGATACGCAGTATTTT.

The CDR3 bases are TGTGCCAGCAGCCTACTACTAGCGGATGAGCAGTTCTTC. This encodes CASSLLLADEQFF. The V and J genes are TRBV7-9 and TRBJ2-1, with 8 bases that match TRBD2. The CDR3 consists of 13 residues. Germline V gene lookup returns CDR1 SEHNR and CDR2 FQNEAQ (reference sequence). The ends lost 5 bases at V and 8 bases at J; junction bases unmatched: 5. Full variable domain (outside the CDR3, taken from reference TRBV7-9 and TRBJ2-1): DTGVSQNPRHKITKRGQNVTFRCDPISEHNRLYWYRQTLGQGPEFLTYFQNEAQLEKSRLLSDRFSAERPKGSFSTLEIQRTEQGDSAMYLCASSLLLADEQFFGPGTRLTVL.

The genes are TRBV19 and TRBJ2-6; 10 bases are shared with TRBD1. CDR1 is LNHDA and CDR2 is SQIVND in the germline V gene (reference sequence). CDR3 length equals 20 residues. V trimming: 4 bases; J trimming: 1 base; junction bases outside the gene matches: 13. DNA for the CDR3: TGTGCCAGTAGTACGATGACAGGGGGCGCAGTAGGGTCTGGGGCCAACGTCCTGACTTTC. Encoded protein: CASSTMTGGAVGSGANVLTF.

The chain carries TRBV3-1 (or the pseudogene TRBV3-2) and TRBJ1-5; TRBD1 matches at 9 bases. This CDR3 comprises 16 residues. After removal of 3 bases from V and 6 bases from J, the junction contained 9 bases not matched to a gene. Germline V gene lookup returns CDR1 LGHDT and CDR2 YNNKEL (reference sequence). The CDR3 DNA reads TGTGCCAGCAGCCACGGACAGGGGACATTTGGTCAGCCCCAGCATTTT. Encoded protein: CASSHGQGTFGQPQHF.